What follows describes a single T cell receptor beta chain. Germline values: CDR1 SGHTA, CDR2 FQGNSA. Trimming took 4 bases from V and 0 from J, leaving 10 bases between them. CDR3 length equals 16 residues. The sample belongs to a study of blood T cells in healthy people across ages. Turning to the study itself: About one barcoded TCR beta cDNA was captured per two T cells.

Then a second PCR, running roughly 7 to 11 cycles, was carried out with a sample-barcoded 5' primer and a J-beta primer mix. TCRdb re-derived calls from the 5' RACE reads in MiXCR, one entry per CDR3 protein. In the table there are about a million distinct CDR3 sequences, 40% to 60% of which are singletons. Healthy Russian Caucasian donors spanned ages roughly 6 to 100 years. Isolation yielded PBMCs, at least 6.5 million per sample, in every case. Sequenced material: blood. This receptor was obtained from a man aged 25-45 years in good health. The gene calls are TRBV7-2 and TRBJ2-6; D unresolved. CDR3 amino acids: CASSSTQSSGANVLTF. CDR3 nucleotide sequence: TGTGCCAGCAGCTCTACCCAGAGCTCTGGGGCCAACGTCCTGACTTTC.